Listed below are T cell receptor beta chains from one sample, sequenced in a study of blood T cell repertoires in COVID-19. Sequencing was performed with immunoSEQ multiplex PCR; in TCRdb, only in-frame clones are kept and a portion is missing. The sample includes 100,000 to 150,000 clones, 81% seen only once; the top ten take about 15%. Sequencing was carried out using peripheral blood. The source of these receptors is a man aged 25-45 years with COVID-19, enrolled during active disease. Each CDR3 is given with its conserved first and last residue. A D gene is named only where the DNA matches it firmly. Size values are once, few and many counts, or a class for expanded clones, and some rows have none.

v_gene: TRBV6-1; d_gene: TRBD1; j_gene: TRBJ1-2; abundance: .; CDR3nt: TGTGCCAGCAGTGAAAGCCCGGGACAGGACAACTATGGCTACACCTTC; CDR3aa: CASSESPGQDNYGYTF
v_gene: TRBV4-1; d_gene: TRBD2; j_gene: TRBJ2-7; abundance: .; CDR3nt: TGCGCCAGCAGCCAAGAAAGCGGGGTCGCACTCTACGAGCAGTACTTC; CDR3aa: CASSQESGVALYEQYF
v_gene: TRBV28; d_gene: TRBD1; j_gene: TRBJ2-4; abundance: .; CDR3nt: TGTGCCAGCAGTCCGACAGGGAATATAGCCAAAAACATTCAGTACTTC; CDR3aa: CASSPTGNIAKNIQYF
v_gene: TRBV7-8; d_gene: TRBD1; j_gene: TRBJ1-3; abundance: few; CDR3nt: TGTGCCAGCAGCTCAATGGACAGGGCTAGGGGAAACACCATATATTTT; CDR3aa: CASSSMDRARGNTIYF
v_gene: TRBV19; d_gene: TRBD2; j_gene: TRBJ2-1; abundance: .; CDR3nt: TGTGCCAGTAGTATAGATGCCTTTAGCGGGTCCTACAATGAGCAGTTCTTC; CDR3aa: CASSIDAFSGSYNEQFF
v_gene: TRBV28; d_gene: .; j_gene: TRBJ1-2; abundance: few; CDR3nt: TGTGCCAGCGGCTTTTCGGGGGGCTCTACCTATGGCTACACCTTC; CDR3aa: CASGFSGGSTYGYTF
v_gene: TRBV5-4; d_gene: .; j_gene: TRBJ1-2; abundance: .; CDR3nt: TGTGCCAGCAGCCCTGCACATACTATCCCGGGGGGAGGCTACACCTTC; CDR3aa: CASSPAHTIPGGGYTF
v_gene: TRBV18; d_gene: TRBD1; j_gene: TRBJ1-1; abundance: .; CDR3nt: TGTGCCAGCTCACTGTTACCGCTCAACAGGGGACAGAACACTGAAGCTTTCTTT; CDR3aa: CASSLLPLNRGQNTEAFF
v_gene: TRBV7-2; d_gene: .; j_gene: TRBJ1-2; abundance: .; CDR3nt: TGTGCCAGCAGCTTAATGTGGACAGCATATGGCTACACCTTC; CDR3aa: CASSLMWTAYGYTF
v_gene: TRBV27; d_gene: TRBD2; j_gene: TRBJ2-7; abundance: .; CDR3nt: TGTGCCAGCAGTCGGGGGACCACTAGCGGGAGCTCCGAGCAGTACTTC; CDR3aa: CASSRGTTSGSSEQYF
v_gene: TRBV9; d_gene: .; j_gene: TRBJ2-5; abundance: .; CDR3nt: TGTGCCAGCAGCGTAGACGAGGTGGGGACCCAGTACTTC; CDR3aa: CASSVDEVGTQYF
v_gene: TRBV27; d_gene: TRBD1; j_gene: TRBJ2-7; abundance: .; CDR3nt: TGTGCCAGCAGTCCGCGGACAGGTAACTACGAGCAGTACTTC; CDR3aa: CASSPRTGNYEQYF
v_gene: TRBV13; d_gene: TRBD1; j_gene: TRBJ2-7; abundance: .; CDR3nt: TGTGCGAGCGGGACAGGGGGTTTTGAGCAGTACTTC; CDR3aa: CASGTGGFEQYF
v_gene: TRBV4-1; d_gene: .; j_gene: TRBJ1-2; abundance: .; CDR3nt: TGCGCCAGCAGCCAAGGGACACTTAACTATGGCTACACCTTC; CDR3aa: CASSQGTLNYGYTF
v_gene: TRBV5-1; d_gene: TRBD2; j_gene: TRBJ2-3; abundance: .; CDR3nt: TGCGCCAGCAGCTTATCCCTAGCGGGAGCGGGAGATACGCAGTATTTT; CDR3aa: CASSLSLAGAGDTQYF
v_gene: TRBV9; d_gene: TRBD2; j_gene: TRBJ2-5; abundance: once; CDR3nt: TGTGCCAGCAGCACGGGACTAGCGGGGGTAGTAGAAGAGACCCAGTACTTC; CDR3aa: CASSTGLAGVVEETQYF
v_gene: TRBV18; d_gene: TRBD1; j_gene: TRBJ1-1; abundance: .; CDR3nt: TGTGCCAGCTCACCATTAGACCAGGGGGCCGGCACTGAAGCTTTCTTT; CDR3aa: CASSPLDQGAGTEAFF
v_gene: TRBV6-1; d_gene: TRBD2; j_gene: TRBJ2-1; abundance: .; CDR3nt: TGTGCCAGCGGCCTTGCGGGGGGGGTTCCTGAGCAGTTCTTC; CDR3aa: CASGLAGGVPEQFF
v_gene: TRBV7-9; d_gene: .; j_gene: TRBJ1-1; abundance: many; CDR3nt: TGTGCCAACACGAGGTGGCAGGGGAGCACTGAAGCTTTCTTT; CDR3aa: CANTRWQGSTEAFF
v_gene: TRBV29-1; d_gene: .; j_gene: TRBJ1-6; abundance: .; CDR3nt: TGCAGCGTAGAACTACAGGGACATTCACCCCTCCACTTT; CDR3aa: CSVELQGHSPLHF
v_gene: TRBV19; d_gene: .; j_gene: TRBJ2-7; abundance: .; CDR3nt: TGTGCCAGTAGTATAAGGGCGGGTCACACCTACGAGCAGTACTTC; CDR3aa: CASSIRAGHTYEQYF
v_gene: TRBV6-5; d_gene: TRBD1; j_gene: TRBJ1-1; abundance: .; CDR3nt: TGTGCCAGCAGTTGGACAGGGGGGACTGAAGCTTTCTTT; CDR3aa: CASSWTGGTEAFF
v_gene: TRBV10-3; d_gene: TRBD2; j_gene: TRBJ2-3; abundance: .; CDR3nt: TGTGCCATCAGTGAGCCTAGCGGACGCACAGATACGCAGTATTTT; CDR3aa: CAISEPSGRTDTQYF
v_gene: TRBV6-1; d_gene: TRBD1; j_gene: TRBJ2-5; abundance: .; CDR3nt: TGTGCCAGCAGTGAAGGCAGGGGGCTTAACCAAGAGACCCAGTACTTC; CDR3aa: CASSEGRGLNQETQYF
v_gene: TRBV30; d_gene: .; j_gene: TRBJ1-2; abundance: .; CDR3nt: TGTCGCGGGCCTGGCTACACCTTC; CDR3aa: CRGPGYTF
v_gene: TRBV7-8; d_gene: .; j_gene: TRBJ1-4; abundance: .; CDR3nt: TGTGCCAGCAGCGCCCGGGACAATAATGAAAAACTGTTTTTT; CDR3aa: CASSARDNNEKLFF
v_gene: TRBV3-1/TRBV3-2; d_gene: .; j_gene: TRBJ1-2; abundance: once; CDR3nt: TGTGCCAGCAGCCCAAGCATGCTACAGGGCATGGGCTACACCTTC; CDR3aa: CASSPSMLQGMGYTF
v_gene: TRBV7-3; d_gene: TRBD2; j_gene: TRBJ2-1; abundance: .; CDR3nt: TGTGCCAGCAGCTGGGGACTAGCGGGACCCTACAATGAGCAGTTCTTC; CDR3aa: CASSWGLAGPYNEQFF
v_gene: TRBV29-1; d_gene: .; j_gene: TRBJ2-2; abundance: .; CDR3nt: TGCAGCGTTGTGGTGTCCGGAGGCTCGAACACCGGGGAGCTGTTTTTT; CDR3aa: CSVVVSGGSNTGELFF
v_gene: TRBV20-1; d_gene: .; j_gene: TRBJ2-5; abundance: few; CDR3nt: TGCAGTGGAGAAGCACAAGAGACCCAGTACTTC; CDR3aa: CSGEAQETQYF
v_gene: TRBV27; d_gene: .; j_gene: TRBJ2-7; abundance: .; CDR3nt: TGTGCCAGCAGTTCCGAGGGTGGAGGGCGGCCCTACGAGCAGTACTTC; CDR3aa: CASSSEGGGRPYEQYF
v_gene: TRBV11-3; d_gene: TRBD1; j_gene: TRBJ2-5; abundance: .; CDR3nt: TGTGCCAGCAGCTTTGGGACAGGGGGGGGAGAGACCCAGTACTTC; CDR3aa: CASSFGTGGGETQYF
v_gene: TRBV5-1; d_gene: TRBD2; j_gene: TRBJ2-5; abundance: .; CDR3nt: TGCGCCAGCAGCTTGGCAGGGACTAGTTCATTTAGGGGACAAGAGACCCAGTACTTC; CDR3aa: CASSLAGTSSFRGQETQYF
v_gene: TRBV7-8; d_gene: .; j_gene: TRBJ1-2; abundance: .; CDR3nt: TGTGCCAGCAGCTTACAGGATTATGGCTACACCTTC; CDR3aa: CASSLQDYGYTF
v_gene: TRBV21-1; d_gene: .; j_gene: TRBJ1-2; abundance: .; CDR3nt: TGTGCCAGAAAATTGGGGGGGCGGCATGGCTACACCTTC; CDR3aa: CARKLGGRHGYTF
v_gene: TRBV19; d_gene: TRBD1; j_gene: TRBJ1-2; abundance: .; CDR3nt: TGTGCCAGTAGCCCCGGGACAGGGAAACACTATGGCTACACCTTC; CDR3aa: CASSPGTGKHYGYTF
v_gene: TRBV5-6; d_gene: TRBD1; j_gene: TRBJ1-4; abundance: .; CDR3nt: TGTGCCAGCAGCCGAGGGACAGGGGGGAAAAATGAAAAACTGTTTTTT; CDR3aa: CASSRGTGGKNEKLFF
v_gene: TRBV11-2; d_gene: TRBD2; j_gene: TRBJ2-1; abundance: .; CDR3nt: TGTGCCAGCAGCTGGCGGCCTAGCGGGTACAATGAGCAGTTCTTC; CDR3aa: CASSWRPSGYNEQFF
v_gene: TRBV12-5; d_gene: .; j_gene: TRBJ1-5; abundance: .; CDR3nt: TGTGCTAGTGTCCCGCCCGGAGGGATCAATCAGCCCCAGCATTTT; CDR3aa: CASVPPGGINQPQHF
v_gene: TRBV12-5; d_gene: .; j_gene: TRBJ1-2; abundance: .; CDR3nt: TGTGCTAGTGGCACTGGGACACCCTCCACCTTC; CDR3aa: CASGTGTPSTF